This T cell receptor beta chain was recovered during a study of T cells in localized non-small cell lung cancer. The study, taken as a whole, reports: Among the top 100 tumor clones, a median about 59 appeared in adjacent lung.

J was trimmed by 0 bases and V by 2 bases; bases with no gene match: 8. This CDR3 region has 19 residues. Germline V gene lookup returns CDR1 MNHNS and CDR2 SASEGT. Some clones are missing from TCRdb's copy, which holds only in-frame ones; the method was immunoSEQ multiplex PCR. This table holds around 35,000 clones, roughly 93% found once. On this clone itself: Antigen unknown.

This chain connects TRBV6-1 to TRBJ2-3; 13 bases map to TRBD2. This TCR was sampled from a female donor over 55 with stage I lung adenocarcinoma. Sequenced here: peripheral blood, sampled before any cancer treatment. The chain's CDR3 is CASSESFGTSGASTDTQYF. The CDR3 DNA follows: TGTGCCAGCAGTGAAAGCTTTGGGACTAGCGGGGCTAGCACAGATACGCAGTATTTT.